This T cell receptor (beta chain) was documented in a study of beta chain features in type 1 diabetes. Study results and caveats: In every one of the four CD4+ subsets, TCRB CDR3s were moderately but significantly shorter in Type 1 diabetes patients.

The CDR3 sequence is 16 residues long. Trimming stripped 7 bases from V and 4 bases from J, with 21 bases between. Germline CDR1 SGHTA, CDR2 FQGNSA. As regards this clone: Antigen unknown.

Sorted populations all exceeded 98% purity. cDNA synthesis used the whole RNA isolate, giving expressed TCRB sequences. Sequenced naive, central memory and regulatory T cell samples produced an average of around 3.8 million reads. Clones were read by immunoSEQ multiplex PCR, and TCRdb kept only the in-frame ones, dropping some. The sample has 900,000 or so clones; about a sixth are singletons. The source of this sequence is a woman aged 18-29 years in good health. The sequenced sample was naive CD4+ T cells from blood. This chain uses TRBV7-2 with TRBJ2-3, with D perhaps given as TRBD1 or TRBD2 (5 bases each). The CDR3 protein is CASNTMGRVHADTQYF. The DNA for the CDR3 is TGTGCCAGCAACACAATGGGACGAGTTCACGCAGATACGCAGTATTTT.